The source of this T cell receptor beta chain is a study of lymphopenia after photon versus proton radiotherapy (dated 2019 in TCRdb). Regarding the study in general: Photon and proton radiation therapy were compared by the study for their immunological effects in patients with gastrointestinal tumors who developed high-grade lymphopenia. The study was designed to characterize how the impact on the immune system differs between the two radiation modalities. The cohort comprised 15 to 20 patients with gastrointestinal tumors who received either photon or proton therapy and then developed lymphopenia. The full study reports these points: Across the cohort, an inverse correlation was found between a larger post-nadir drop in TCR diversity and overall survival time among patients who died. The survival association was assessed only in patients who died, and the authors presented better survival with proton therapy as a possibility rather than a demonstrated result. During treatment, patients who received photon therapy lost naive T cells and TCR diversity and gained effector/memory populations, whereas patients who received proton therapy remained relatively stable. After the lymphocyte count nadir, oligoclonal expansion, especially of CD8+ Temra cells, was observed in photon-treated repertoires, and the drop in diversity was driven by this expansion.

The CDR3 has 15 amino acids, counting the end cysteine and phenylalanine. Just the 45-base CDR3 DNA is kept, in frame starting at base 1. Deletion took 0 bases off V and 5 bases off J, with a span of 13 bases between the germline ends. To note about this clone: It has no known antigen specificity. One base away there is no much larger clone; base qualities are not given.

Preparation of the library involved the immunoSEQ multiplex PCR assay. T cell repertoires were profiled by deep sequencing of rearranged TCR beta loci, alongside multiparametric flow cytometry. In its TCRdb copy, this immuneACCESS table keeps in-frame sequences only and misses some clones. Where compared with another copy, unresolved V genes explain less than half of these, and the others have no known cause. The sample yields about 42,000 clones; around 81% were counted once. The ten biggest clones cover around 25% of the sample. The input for sequencing was peripheral blood, taken from a patient treated with proton-based radiotherapy. The chain uses TRBV23-1 and TRBJ1-1, with TRBD1 as a weak D call on 6 bases. TRBV23-1 is treated as an ORF (open reading frame) with a function not yet certain. This sequence was found in a woman in her sixties or seventies with pancreatic cancer. The CDR3 reads as follows: CASSQSGRGLTEAFF. The DNA reads as follows: TGCGCCAGCAGTCAATCGGGCAGGGGCTTGACTGAAGCTTTCTTT.